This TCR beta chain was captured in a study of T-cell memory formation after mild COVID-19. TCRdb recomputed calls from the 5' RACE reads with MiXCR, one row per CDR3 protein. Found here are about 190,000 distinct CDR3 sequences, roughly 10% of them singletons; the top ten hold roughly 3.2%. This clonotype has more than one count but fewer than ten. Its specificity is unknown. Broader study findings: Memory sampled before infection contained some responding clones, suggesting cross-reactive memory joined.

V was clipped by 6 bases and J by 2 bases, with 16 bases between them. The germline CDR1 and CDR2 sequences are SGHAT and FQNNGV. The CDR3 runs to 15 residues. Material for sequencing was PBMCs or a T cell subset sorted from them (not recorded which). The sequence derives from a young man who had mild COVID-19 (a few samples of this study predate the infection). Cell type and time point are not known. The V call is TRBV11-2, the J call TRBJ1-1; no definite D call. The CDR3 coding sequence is TGTGCCAGCAGACTGTACGGAGGCCAAAACACTGAAGCTTTCTTT. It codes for CASRLYGGQNTEAFF. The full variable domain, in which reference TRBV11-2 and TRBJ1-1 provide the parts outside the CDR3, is EAGVAQSPRYKIIEKRQSVAFWCNPISGHATLYWYQQILGQGPKLLIQFQNNGVVDDSQLPKDRFSAERLKGVDSTLKIQPAKLEDSAVYLCASRLYGGQNTEAFFGQGTRLTVV.